Presented here are 13 T cell receptor beta chains from one specimen sequenced in a study of T cells in Graves' hyperthyroidism and ophthalmopathy. What was amplified from RNA transcripts were TCR beta CDR3 regions. The TCR CDR3 first-round RT-PCR relied on the HTBI primer set. TCRdb reanalysed the multiplex PCR reads using MiXCR and keeps one entry per CDR3 protein. The table includes about 510,000 distinct CDR3 sequences, 14% detected once. Sequencing was done on a sample of blood. These receptors all stem from a woman aged 40 to 49 with Graves' hyperthyroidism.

The V and J genes are TRBV7-2 and TRBJ2-1; D remains ambiguous. The ends were cut back, 1 base at V and 7 bases at J, with 8 bases in the middle. CDR3 length: 13 residues. The germline gives CDR1 SGHTA, CDR2 FQGNSA. CDR3 region: CASSLVPTNEQFF. In nucleotides, the CDR3 is TGTGCCAGCAGCTTAGTCCCAACAAATGAGCAGTTCTTC.

This clonotype was observed a handful of times. The V call is TRBV14, the J call TRBJ2-6, with D hard to call. There are 16 residues in the CDR3. Germline V gene sequence: CDR1 SGHDN, CDR2 FVKESK. Trimming cost V 1 base and J 4 bases, with 11 bases left between them. CDR3 DNA: TGTGCCAGCAGCCAAGGAAAGGCGTCAGGGGCCAACGTCCTGACTTTC. As protein: CASSQGKASGANVLTF.

This clonotype was seen more than once but under ten times. J is TRBJ1-2 and V is TRBV28, with a weak D call TRBD1 (5 bases). V shed 4 bases and J shed 5 bases, with 11 bases lying between them. The CDR3 has 13 amino acids. Per the germline V gene, CDR1 is MDHEN and CDR2 is SYDVKM. CDR3 sequence: CASSSSGDYGYTF. Here the CDR3 DNA reads TGTGCCAGCAGTTCCTCGGGGGATTATGGCTACACCTTC.

This chain joins TRBV29-1 and TRBJ2-1; TRBD2 is a possible D gene (5 bases). CDR1 is SQVTM, CDR2 ANQGSEA, per germline. Trimming pared 4 bases from V and 8 bases from J, leaving 15 bases between. The CDR3 sequence is 13 residues long. CDR3 nucleotide sequence: TGCAGCGTTGGGGCTAGCTCTGTCTATGAGCAGTTCTTC. The encoded protein is CSVGASSVYEQFF.

This clonotype was counted many times. The chain links TRBV30 to TRBJ2-7; TRBD2 matches at 7 bases. Germline V lookup: CDR1 GTSNPN, CDR2 SVGIG (reference sequence). With 1 base clipped from V and 5 bases from J, the junction kept 8 bases outside the gene matches. The CDR3 length is 14 residues. The CDR3: CAWSGGGSKDEQYF. Written as DNA, the CDR3 is TGTGCCTGGAGTGGAGGCGGGAGTAAAGACGAGCAGTACTTC.

This clonotype showed up just a few times. The CDR3 coding sequence is TGCGCCAGCAGTGAGAGGGACGCGGATGAAAAACTGTTTTTT. It yields the protein CASSERDADEKLFF. The rearrangement links TRBV10-2 to TRBJ1-4; tentative D call: TRBD1 (5 bases). Germline CDR1 and CDR2: WSHSY and SAAADI. This CDR3 has 14 amino acids. V shed 2 bases and J shed 6 bases, with 10 bases lying between them.

The rearrangement links TRBV19 to TRBJ2-3, with a weak D call TRBD2 (6 bases). This CDR3 comprises 15 residues. The germline gives CDR1 LNHDA, CDR2 SQIVND (reference sequence). V was trimmed by 6 bases and J by 0 bases, leaving 13 bases between them. The CDR3 nucleotides are TGTGCCAGTAGCTATAGCGGAGCTAGCACAGATACGCAGTATTTT. It specifies CASSYSGASTDTQYF.

This clonotype was counted between two and nine times. The chain uses TRBV5-5 and TRBJ2-3, with D possibly being TRBD1 (6 bases). The CDR3 covers 15 residues. The V and J ends lost 4 bases and 2 bases respectively, with 14 bases between them. CDR1 is SGHKS and CDR2 is YYEKEE in the germline V gene (reference sequence). The CDR3 sequence is CASSTGTPHTDTQYF. The CDR3 DNA reads TGTGCCAGCAGCACCGGGACACCTCACACAGATACGCAGTATTTT. The full variable domain, rest sourced from reference TRBV5-5 and TRBJ2-3, is DAGVTQSPTHLIKTRGQQVTLRCSPISGHKSVSWYQQVLGQGPQFIFQYYEKEERGRGNFPDRFSARQFPNYSSELNVNALLLGDSALYLCASSTGTPHTDTQYFGPGTRLTVL.

This clonotype was detected ten times or more. The V and J genes are TRBV27 and TRBJ2-1, with D uncertain. The CDR3 runs to 13 residues. CDR1 is MNHEY and CDR2 is SMNVEV in the germline V gene (reference sequence). Trimming stripped 3 bases from V and 7 bases from J, with 10 bases between. This CDR3 is CASSFGLGNEQFF. For the CDR3, the DNA is TGTGCCAGCAGTTTCGGGCTAGGTAATGAGCAGTTCTTC.

The chain combines TRBV2 with TRBJ1-1; a possible D gene is TRBD1 (6 bases). CDR1 SNHLY and CDR2 FYNNEI come from the germline V gene. The CDR3 consists of 17 residues. The V end was cut by 6 bases, the J end by 4 bases, with 24 bases between. The CDR3 sequence is CASSLARFGGPITEAFF. The CDR3 DNA follows: TGTGCCAGCAGCTTGGCCAGATTTGGGGGCCCGATCACTGAAGCTTTCTTT. The variable domain in full, completed from reference TRBV2 and TRBJ1-1, reads EPEVTQTPSHQVTQMGQEVILRCVPISNHLYFYWYRQILGQKVEFLVSFYNNEISEKSEIFDDQFSVERPDGSNFTLKIRSTKLEDSAMYFCASSLARFGGPITEAFFGQGTRLTVV.

The chain is built from TRBV9 and TRBJ1-6; the D gene is possibly TRBD1 (5 bases). Germline CDR1 reads SGDLS; CDR2 reads YYNGEE. This CDR3 is 17 amino acids long. V was clipped by 0 bases and J by 7 bases, with 17 bases between them. The CDR3 coding sequence is TGTGCCAGCAGCGTAGAGGTCAGGGAGACCGAGAATTCACCCCTCCACTTT. Amino acid sequence: CASSVEVRETENSPLHF.

This clonotype was seen only a few times. This chain connects TRBV6-1 to TRBJ1-5; unclear D gene. Trimming took 7 bases from V and 4 from J, leaving 17 bases between them. The CDR3 extends over 15 amino acids. The V gene's germline CDR1 is MNHNS and CDR2 SASEGT. CDR3 protein: CASNSVPIGNQPQHF. The CDR3 bases are TGTGCCAGCAACAGCGTGCCGATAGGTAATCAGCCCCAGCATTTT.

In this sample, this clonotype turned up many times. This chain links TRBV28 with TRBJ1-4; TRBD1 might be the D (5 bases). The CDR3 consists of 18 residues. V was pared by 3 bases and J by 8 bases, with 25 bases between. Per germline, CDR1 MDHEN and CDR2 SYDVKM. The CDR3 region has the DNA TGTGCCAGCAGTTTTGATTATATTCGGGACGCTGGCGACGAAAAACTGTTTTTT. This translates into CASSFDYIRDAGDEKLFF.